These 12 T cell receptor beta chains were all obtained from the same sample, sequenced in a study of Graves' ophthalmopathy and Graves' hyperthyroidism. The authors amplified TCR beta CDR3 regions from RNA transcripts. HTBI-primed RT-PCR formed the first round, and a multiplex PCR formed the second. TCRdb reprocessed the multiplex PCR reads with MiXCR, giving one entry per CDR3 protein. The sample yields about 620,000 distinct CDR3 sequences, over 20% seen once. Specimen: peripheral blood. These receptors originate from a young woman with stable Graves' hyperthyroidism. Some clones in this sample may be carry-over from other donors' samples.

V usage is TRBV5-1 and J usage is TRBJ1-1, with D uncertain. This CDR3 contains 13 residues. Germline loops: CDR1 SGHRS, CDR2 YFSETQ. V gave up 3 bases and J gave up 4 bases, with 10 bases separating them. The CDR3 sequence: CASSYGRGTEAFF. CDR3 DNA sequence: TGCGCCAGCAGCTACGGTCGAGGCACTGAAGCTTTCTTT.

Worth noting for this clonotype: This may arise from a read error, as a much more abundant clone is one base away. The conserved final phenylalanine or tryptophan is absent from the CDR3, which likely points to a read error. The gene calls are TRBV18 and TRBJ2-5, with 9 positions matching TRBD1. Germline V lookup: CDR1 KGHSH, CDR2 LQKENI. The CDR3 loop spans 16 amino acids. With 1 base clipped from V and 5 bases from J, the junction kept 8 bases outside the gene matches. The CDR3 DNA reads TGTGCCAGCTCACCACAACAGGGGGCCCGGGATGAGACCCAGTACCTC. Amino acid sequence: CASSPQQGARDETQYL.

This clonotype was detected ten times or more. CDR3 residues: CASSTGVGEQYF. For the CDR3, the DNA is TGTGCCAGCAGCACAGGGGTGGGGGAGCAGTACTTC. The J gene is TRBJ2-7, the V gene TRBV12-3 or TRBV12-4; 7 bases are shared with TRBD1. V lost 6 bases to trimming and J lost 7 bases; unmatched junction nucleotides: 6. This CDR3 comprises 12 residues.

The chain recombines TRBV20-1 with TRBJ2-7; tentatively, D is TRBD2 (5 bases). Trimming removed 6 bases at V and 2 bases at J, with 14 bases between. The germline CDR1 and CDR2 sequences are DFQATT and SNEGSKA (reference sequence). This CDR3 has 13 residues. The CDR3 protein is CSARGAEPYEQYF. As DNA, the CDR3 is TGCAGTGCCCGGGGAGCGGAGCCCTACGAGCAGTACTTC.

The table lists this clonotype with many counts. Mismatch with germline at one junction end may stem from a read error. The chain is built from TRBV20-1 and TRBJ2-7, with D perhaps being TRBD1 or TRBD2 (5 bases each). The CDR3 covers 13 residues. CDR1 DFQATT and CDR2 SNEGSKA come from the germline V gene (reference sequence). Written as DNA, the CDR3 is TGCAGTGCTAGACCTGGACGGGGCTACGGGCAGTACTTC. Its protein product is CSARPGRGYGQYF.

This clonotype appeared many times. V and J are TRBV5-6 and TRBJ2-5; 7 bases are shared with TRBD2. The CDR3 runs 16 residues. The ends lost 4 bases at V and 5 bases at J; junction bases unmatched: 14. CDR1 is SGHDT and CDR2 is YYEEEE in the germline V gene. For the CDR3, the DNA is TGTGCCAGCAGCGTCGGCGGGCTAGCGGATTTTGAGACCCAGTACTTC. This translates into CASSVGGLADFETQYF.

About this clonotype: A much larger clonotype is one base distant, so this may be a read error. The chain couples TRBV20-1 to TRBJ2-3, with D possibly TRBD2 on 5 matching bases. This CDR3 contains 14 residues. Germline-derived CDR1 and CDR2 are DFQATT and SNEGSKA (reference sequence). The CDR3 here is CGARALASTDTQYF. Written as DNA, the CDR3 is TGCGGTGCTAGAGCGTTAGCGAGCACAGATACGCAGTATTTT.

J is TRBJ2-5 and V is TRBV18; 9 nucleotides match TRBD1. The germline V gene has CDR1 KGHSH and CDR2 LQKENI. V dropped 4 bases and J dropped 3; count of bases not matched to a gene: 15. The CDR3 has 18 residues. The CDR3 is CASSHRRRTTGGKETQYF. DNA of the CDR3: TGTGCCAGCTCACACCGAAGACGAACGACAGGGGGTAAAGAGACCCAGTACTTC.

The CDR3, as DNA: TGTGCCAGCAGTCTACAGGACAACTCTGGAAACACCATATATTTT. Amino acid sequence: CASSLQDNSGNTIYF. The chain carries TRBV6-5 and TRBJ1-3; perhaps TRBD1 as D (5 bases). The CDR3 totals 15 residues. V was pared by 5 bases and J by 0 bases, with 11 bases between. Germline lookup yields CDR1 MNHEY and CDR2 SVGAGI.

CDR3 DNA sequence: TGTGCCAGCAGTTTCGGGACAGGGGAAGGCTACACCTTC. Translating gives CASSFGTGEGYTF. This chain joins TRBV12-3 or TRBV12-4 and TRBJ1-2, with 10 bases that match TRBD1. The J segment lost 8 bases and the V segment lost 3 bases, leaving 3 bases of the junction unmatched. The CDR3 is 13 residues long.

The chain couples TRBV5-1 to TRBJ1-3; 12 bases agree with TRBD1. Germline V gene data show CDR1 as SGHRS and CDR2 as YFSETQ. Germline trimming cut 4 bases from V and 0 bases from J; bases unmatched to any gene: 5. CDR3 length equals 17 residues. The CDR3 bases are TGCGCCAGCAGCACCGGGACAGGGGGCAGCTCTGGAAACACCATATATTTT. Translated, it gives CASSTGTGGSSGNTIYF.

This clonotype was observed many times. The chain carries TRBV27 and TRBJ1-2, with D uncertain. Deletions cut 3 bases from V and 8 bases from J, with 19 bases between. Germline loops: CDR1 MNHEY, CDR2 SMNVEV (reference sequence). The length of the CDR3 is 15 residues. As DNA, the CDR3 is TGTGCCAGCAGTTTCCGGGATACCAACTCGGGCGGCTACACCTTC. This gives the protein CASSFRDTNSGGYTF.